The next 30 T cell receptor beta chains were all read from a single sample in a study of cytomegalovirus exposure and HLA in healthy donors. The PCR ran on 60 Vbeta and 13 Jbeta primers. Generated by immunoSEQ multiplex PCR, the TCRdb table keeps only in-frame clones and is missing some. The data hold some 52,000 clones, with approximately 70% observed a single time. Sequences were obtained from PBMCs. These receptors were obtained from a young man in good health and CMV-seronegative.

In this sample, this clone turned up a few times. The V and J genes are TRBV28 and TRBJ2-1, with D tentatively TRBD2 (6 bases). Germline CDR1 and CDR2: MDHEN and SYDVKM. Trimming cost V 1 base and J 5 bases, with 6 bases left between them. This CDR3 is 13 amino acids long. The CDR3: CASSLLADNEQFF. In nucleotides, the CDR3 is TGTGCCAGCAGTTTATTAGCGGACAATGAGCAGTTCTTC.

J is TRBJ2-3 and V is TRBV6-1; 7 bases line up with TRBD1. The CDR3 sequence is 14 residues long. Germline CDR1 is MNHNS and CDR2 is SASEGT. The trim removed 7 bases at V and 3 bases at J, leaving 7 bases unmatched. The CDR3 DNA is TGTGCCAGCATCCTGACAGGGCCGACAGATACGCAGTATTTT. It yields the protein CASILTGPTDTQYF.

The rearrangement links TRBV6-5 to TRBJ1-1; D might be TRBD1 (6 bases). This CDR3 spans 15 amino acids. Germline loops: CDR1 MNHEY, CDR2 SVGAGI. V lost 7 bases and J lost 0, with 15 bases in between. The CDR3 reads CASKYEGGVNTEAFF. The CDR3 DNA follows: TGTGCCAGCAAATACGAAGGGGGGGTGAACACTGAAGCTTTCTTT.

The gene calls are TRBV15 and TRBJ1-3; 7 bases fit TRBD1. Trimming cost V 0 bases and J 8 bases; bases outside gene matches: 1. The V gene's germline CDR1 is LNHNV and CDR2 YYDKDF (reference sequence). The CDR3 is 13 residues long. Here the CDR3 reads CATSREQGHTIYF. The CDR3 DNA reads TGTGCCACCAGCAGAGAACAGGGGCACACCATATATTTT.

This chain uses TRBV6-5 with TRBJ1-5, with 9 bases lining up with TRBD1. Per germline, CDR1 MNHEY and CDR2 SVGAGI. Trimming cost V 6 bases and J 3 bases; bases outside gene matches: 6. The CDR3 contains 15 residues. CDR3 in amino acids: CASSWGQGTNQPQHF. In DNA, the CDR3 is TGTGCCAGCAGCTGGGGACAGGGCACCAATCAGCCCCAGCATTTT.

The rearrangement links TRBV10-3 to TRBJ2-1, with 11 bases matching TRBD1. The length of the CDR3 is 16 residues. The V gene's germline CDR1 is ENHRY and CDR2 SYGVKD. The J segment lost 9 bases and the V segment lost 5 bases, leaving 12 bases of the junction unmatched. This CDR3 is CAISQDRGLFTGEQFF. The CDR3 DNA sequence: TGTGCCATCAGTCAGGACAGGGGGCTATTCACGGGTGAGCAGTTCTTC.

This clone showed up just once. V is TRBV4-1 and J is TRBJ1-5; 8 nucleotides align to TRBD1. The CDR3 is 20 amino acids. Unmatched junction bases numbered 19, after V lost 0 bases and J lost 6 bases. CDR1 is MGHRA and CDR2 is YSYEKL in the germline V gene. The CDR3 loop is CASSQDNGQGTRFNGQPQHF. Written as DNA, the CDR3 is TGCGCCAGCAGCCAAGATAACGGACAGGGAACGCGGTTTAATGGTCAGCCCCAGCATTTT.

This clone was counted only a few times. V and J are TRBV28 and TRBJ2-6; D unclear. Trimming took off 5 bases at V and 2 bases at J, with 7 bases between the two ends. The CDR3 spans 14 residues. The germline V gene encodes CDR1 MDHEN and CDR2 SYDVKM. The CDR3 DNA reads TGTGCCAGCAGTGAGGTTCCTGGGGCCAACGTCCTGACTTTC. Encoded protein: CASSEVPGANVLTF.

CDR3 DNA sequence: TGTGCCAGCAGGACGCAGGGCAGGGTTGGCTACACCTTC. Translated: CASRTQGRVGYTF. This chain links TRBV5-8 with TRBJ1-2; D perhaps matches TRBD1 (5 bases). The CDR3 consists of 13 residues. V was clipped by 5 bases and J by 7 bases, with 15 bases between them. Germline V gives CDR1 SGHTS, CDR2 YDEGEE.

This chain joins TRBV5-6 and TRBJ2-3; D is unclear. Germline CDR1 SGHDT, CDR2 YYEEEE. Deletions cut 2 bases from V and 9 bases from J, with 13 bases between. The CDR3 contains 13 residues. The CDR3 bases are TGTGCCAGCAGCTTTCTCAGCCCGAGGACGCAGTATTTT. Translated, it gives CASSFLSPRTQYF.

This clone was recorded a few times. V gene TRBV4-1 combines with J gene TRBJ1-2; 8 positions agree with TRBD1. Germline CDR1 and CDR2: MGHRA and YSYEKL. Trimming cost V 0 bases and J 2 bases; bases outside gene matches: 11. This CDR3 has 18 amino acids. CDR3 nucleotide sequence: TGCGCCAGCAGCCAAGATCCCCAAAACCGGGACAGGAACTATGGCTACACCTTC. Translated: CASSQDPQNRDRNYGYTF.

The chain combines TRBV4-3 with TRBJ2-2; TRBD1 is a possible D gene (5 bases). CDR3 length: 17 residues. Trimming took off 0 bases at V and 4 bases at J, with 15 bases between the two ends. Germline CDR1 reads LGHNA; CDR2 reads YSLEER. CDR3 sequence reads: CASSQEVNDRVTGELFF. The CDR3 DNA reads TGCGCCAGCAGCCAAGAAGTTAACGACAGAGTCACCGGGGAGCTGTTTTTT.

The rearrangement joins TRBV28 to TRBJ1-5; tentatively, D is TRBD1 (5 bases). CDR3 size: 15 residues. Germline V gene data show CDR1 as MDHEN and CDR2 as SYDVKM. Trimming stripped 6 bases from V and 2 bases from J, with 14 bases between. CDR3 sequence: CASSPFRVGNQPQHF. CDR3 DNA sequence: TGTGCCAGCAGCCCTTTCAGGGTAGGCAATCAGCCCCAGCATTTT.

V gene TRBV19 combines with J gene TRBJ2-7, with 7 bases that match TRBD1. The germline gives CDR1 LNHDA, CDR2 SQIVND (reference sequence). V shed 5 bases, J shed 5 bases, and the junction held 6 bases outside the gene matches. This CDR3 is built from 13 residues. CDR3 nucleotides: TGTGCCAGTAGTTTGACAGGGCGGGACGAGCAGTACTTC. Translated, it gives CASSLTGRDEQYF.

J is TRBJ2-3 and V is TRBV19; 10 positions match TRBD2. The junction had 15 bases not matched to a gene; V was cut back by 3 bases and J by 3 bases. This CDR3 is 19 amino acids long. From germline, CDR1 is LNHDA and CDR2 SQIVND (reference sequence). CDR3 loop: CASSIFGLAGAPGTDTQYF. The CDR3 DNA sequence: TGTGCCAGTAGTATCTTCGGGCTAGCGGGAGCCCCCGGGACAGATACGCAGTATTTT.

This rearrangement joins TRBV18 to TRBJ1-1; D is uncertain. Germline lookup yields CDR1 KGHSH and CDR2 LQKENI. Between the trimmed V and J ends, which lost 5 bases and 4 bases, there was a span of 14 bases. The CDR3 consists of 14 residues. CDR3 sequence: CASSDNKARTEAFF. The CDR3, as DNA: TGTGCCAGCTCAGACAACAAGGCCCGCACTGAAGCTTTCTTT.

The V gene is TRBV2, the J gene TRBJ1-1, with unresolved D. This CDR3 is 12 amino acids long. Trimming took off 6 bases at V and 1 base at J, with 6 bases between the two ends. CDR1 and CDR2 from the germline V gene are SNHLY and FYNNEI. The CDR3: CASSPGNTEAFF. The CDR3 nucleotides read TGTGCCAGCAGCCCAGGGAACACTGAAGCTTTCTTT.

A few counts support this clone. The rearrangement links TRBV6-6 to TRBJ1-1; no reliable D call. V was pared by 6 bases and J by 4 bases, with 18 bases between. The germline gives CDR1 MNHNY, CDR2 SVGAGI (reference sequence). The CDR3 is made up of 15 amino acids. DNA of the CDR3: TGTGCCAGCAGGGCTACTCCGGGAACTTTCACTGAAGCTTTCTTT. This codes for CASRATPGTFTEAFF.

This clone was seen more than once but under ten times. The CDR3, as DNA: TGCGCCAGCAGCCAGTCCCAGGGGTTCTATGGCTACACCTTC. Protein: CASSQSQGFYGYTF. V gene TRBV4-3 combines with J gene TRBJ1-2; tentatively, D is TRBD1 (6 bases). The V gene lost 3 bases and the J gene lost 4 bases, with 12 bases spanning the gap. This CDR3 is built from 14 residues. Germline lookup yields CDR1 LGHNA and CDR2 YSLEER.

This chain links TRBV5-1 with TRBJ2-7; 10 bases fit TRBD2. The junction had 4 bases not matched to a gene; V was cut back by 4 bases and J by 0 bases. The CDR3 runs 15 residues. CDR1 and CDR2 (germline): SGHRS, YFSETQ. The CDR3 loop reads CASSDGLAVSYEQYF. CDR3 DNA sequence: TGCGCCAGCAGCGACGGACTAGCGGTCTCCTACGAGCAGTACTTC. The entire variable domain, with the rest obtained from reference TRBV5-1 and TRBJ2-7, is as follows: KAGVTQTPRYLIKTRGQQVTLSCSPISGHRSVSWYQQTPGQGLQFLFEYFSETQRNKGNFPGRFSGRQFSNSRSEMNVSTLELGDSALYLCASSDGLAVSYEQYFGPGTRLTVT.

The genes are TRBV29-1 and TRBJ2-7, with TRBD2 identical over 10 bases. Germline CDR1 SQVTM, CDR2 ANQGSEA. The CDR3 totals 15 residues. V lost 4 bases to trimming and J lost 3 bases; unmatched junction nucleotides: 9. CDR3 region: CSVVASGSFLYEQYF. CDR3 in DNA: TGCAGCGTTGTAGCTAGCGGGAGTTTCCTCTACGAGCAGTACTTC.

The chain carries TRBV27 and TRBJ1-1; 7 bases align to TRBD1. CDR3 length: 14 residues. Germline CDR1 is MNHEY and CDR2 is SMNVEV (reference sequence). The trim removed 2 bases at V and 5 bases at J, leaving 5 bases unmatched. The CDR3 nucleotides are TGTGCCAGCAGTTTAAGACAGGGTGGAACTGAAGCTTTCTTT. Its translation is CASSLRQGGTEAFF.

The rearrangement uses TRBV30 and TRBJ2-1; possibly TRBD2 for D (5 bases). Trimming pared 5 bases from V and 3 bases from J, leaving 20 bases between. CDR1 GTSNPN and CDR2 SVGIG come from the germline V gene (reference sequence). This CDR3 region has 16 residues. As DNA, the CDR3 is TGTGCCTGGTCAAGGACTGGGCGGGCTATCTACAATGAGCAGTTCTTC. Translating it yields CAWSRTGRAIYNEQFF.

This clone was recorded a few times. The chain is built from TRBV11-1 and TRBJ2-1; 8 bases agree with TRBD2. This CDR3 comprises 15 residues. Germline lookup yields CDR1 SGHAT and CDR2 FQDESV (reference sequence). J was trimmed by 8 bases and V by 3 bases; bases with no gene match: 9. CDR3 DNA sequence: TGTGCCAGCAGCTTGGGCGGGAGGACCATGGATGAGCAGTTCTTC. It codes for CASSLGGRTMDEQFF.

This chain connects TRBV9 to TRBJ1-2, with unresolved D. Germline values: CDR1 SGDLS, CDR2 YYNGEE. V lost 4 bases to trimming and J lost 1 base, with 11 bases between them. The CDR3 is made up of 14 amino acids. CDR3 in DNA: TGTGCCAGCAGCCCCTCCCGTTATAACTATGGCTACACCTTC. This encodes CASSPSRYNYGYTF.

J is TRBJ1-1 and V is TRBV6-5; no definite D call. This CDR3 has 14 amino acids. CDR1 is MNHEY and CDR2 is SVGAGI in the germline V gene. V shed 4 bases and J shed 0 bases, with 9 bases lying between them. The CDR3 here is CASSWAGMNTEAFF. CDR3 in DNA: TGTGCCAGCAGTTGGGCAGGAATGAACACTGAAGCTTTCTTT.

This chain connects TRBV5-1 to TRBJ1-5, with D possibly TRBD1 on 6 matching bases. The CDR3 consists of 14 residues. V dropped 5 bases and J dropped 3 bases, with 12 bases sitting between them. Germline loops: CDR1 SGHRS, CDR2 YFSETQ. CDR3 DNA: TGCGCCAGCAGGGCCCCAGGGGACAATCAGCCCCAGCATTTT. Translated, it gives CASRAPGDNQPQHF.

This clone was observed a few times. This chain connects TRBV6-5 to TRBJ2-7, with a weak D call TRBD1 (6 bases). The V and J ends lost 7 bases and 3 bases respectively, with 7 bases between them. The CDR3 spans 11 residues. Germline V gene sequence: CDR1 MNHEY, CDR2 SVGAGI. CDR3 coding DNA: TGTGCCAGCACAGGGGTCTACGAGCAGTACTTC. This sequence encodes CASTGVYEQYF.

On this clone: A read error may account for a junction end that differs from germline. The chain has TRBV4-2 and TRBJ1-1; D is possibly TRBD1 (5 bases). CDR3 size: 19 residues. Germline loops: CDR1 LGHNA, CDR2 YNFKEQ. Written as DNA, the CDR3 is TGTGCCAGCAGCGAAGAGGGGCCAGGGAATCGTGCTGGAAACACTGAAGCTTTCTTT. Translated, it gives CASSEEGPGNRAGNTEAFF.

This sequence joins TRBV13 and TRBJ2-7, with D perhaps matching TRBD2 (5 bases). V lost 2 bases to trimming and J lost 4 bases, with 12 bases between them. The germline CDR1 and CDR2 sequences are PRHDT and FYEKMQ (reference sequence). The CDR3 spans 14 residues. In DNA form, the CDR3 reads TGTGCCAGCAGCTTAACTAGTTCGTGGTACGAGCAGTACTTC. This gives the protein CASSLTSSWYEQYF.